Sequencing of this T cell receptor beta chain was carried out in a study of shared clonotypes between healthy human individuals. Study findings and constraints: Memory subsets generally showed smaller estimated richness than naive subsets did.

Libraries were prepared by immunoSEQ multiplex PCR; TCRdb keeps only in-frame clonotypes and omits some of them. The sample includes about 2.1 million clones, 90% to 95% of them seen just once. The V end lost 1 base, the J end lost 5 bases, and 8 bases lay between the germline ends. The CDR3 covers 14 residues. The germline V gene has CDR1 MNHEY and CDR2 SMNVEV (reference sequence). A note on this clone: Its matching antigen is unknown.

CD45RO-negative, CCR7-selected cells formed the naive CD8 fraction, which excluded terminally differentiated effector memory CD45RA+ cells. The chain is built from TRBV27 and TRBJ1-4, with no clear D. Sequences were obtained from naive CD8+ T cells from PBMCs. The clonotype originates from a young man in good health. Some clones in this sample may be carry-over from other donors' samples. The CDR3: CASSLFQKNEKLFF. In DNA, the CDR3 is TGTGCCAGCAGTTTATTCCAGAAGAATGAAAAACTGTTTTTT.